Each of the 21 T cell receptor beta chains below was sequenced from the same sample in a study of T cell repertoires in cytomegalovirus infection. One entry per CDR3 protein results from TCRdb running MiXCR on the reads. The sample contains 450,000 to 650,000 distinct CDR3 sequences, more than 20% of which appear only once. The sample comprised PBMCs. Source of these receptors: a human donor in good health (CMV status not recorded). Some clones in this sample may be carry-over from other donors' samples.

This clonotype was detected many times. The rearrangement links TRBV7-2 to TRBJ2-5; D call uncertain. V was shortened by 0 bases and J by 0 bases, with 5 bases between the two germline ends. The CDR3 loop spans 14 amino acids. CDR1 and CDR2 (germline): SGHTA, FQGNSA. The CDR3 loop is CASSLARYQETQYF. The CDR3 DNA sequence: TGTGCCAGCAGCTTAGCTCGGTACCAAGAGACCCAGTACTTC.

This clonotype was detected a few times. This chain uses TRBV9 with TRBJ2-1, with 8 bases lining up with TRBD2. The CDR3 contains 16 residues. The V gene end was trimmed by 0 bases and the J gene end by 4 bases; junction bases not matched to a gene: 6. Germline CDR1 SGDLS, CDR2 YYNGEE. CDR3 sequence reads: CASSVVGSGMYNEQFF. The CDR3 nucleotides read TGTGCCAGCAGCGTAGTGGGTAGCGGGATGTACAATGAGCAGTTCTTC.

This clonotype was counted many times. V and J are TRBV7-8 and TRBJ2-5, with D perhaps matching TRBD1 (6 bases). V lost 2 bases and J 2 bases, leaving 9 bases between the germline ends. Germline V CDR1 and CDR2: SGHVS, FQNEAQ. CDR3 length: 14 residues. The CDR3 DNA reads as TGTGCCAGCAGCTTAAGGACAGCTCAAGAGACCCAGTACTTC. It is translated as CASSLRTAQETQYF. Full variable domain (rest looked up from reference TRBV7-8 and TRBJ2-5): GAGVSQSPRYKVAKRGQDVALRCDPISGHVSLFWYQQALGQGPEFLTYFQNEAQLDKSGLPSDRFFAERPEGSVSTLKIQRTQQEDSAVYLCASSLRTAQETQYFGPGTRLLVL.

The table lists this clonotype with a few counts. This rearrangement joins TRBV7-2 to TRBJ2-5; TRBD2 matches at 7 bases. The length of the CDR3 is 16 residues. Germline V gene sequence: CDR1 SGHTA, CDR2 FQGNSA. V was pared by 1 base and J by 5 bases, with 10 bases of the junction left unmatched. The CDR3 DNA sequence: TGTGCCAGCAGCTTAGTGGGGGGGAGGCCGGGGGAGACCCAGTACTTC. Translated, it gives CASSLVGGRPGETQYF.

This clonotype was seen more than once but under ten times. V gene TRBV7-2 combines with J gene TRBJ2-7; possibly TRBD2 for D (5 bases). CDR1 is SGHTA and CDR2 is FQGNSA in the germline V gene. This CDR3 comprises 14 residues. V gave up 2 bases and J gave up 4 bases, with 12 bases separating them. DNA for the CDR3: TGTGCCAGCAGCTTAAATCTCGGGATTTACGAGCAGTACTTC. This encodes CASSLNLGIYEQYF. Filled out from reference TRBV7-2 and TRBJ2-7, the complete variable domain reads GAGVSQSPSNKVTEKGKDVELRCDPISGHTALYWYRQSLGQGLEFLIYFQGNSAPDKSGLPSDRFSAERTGGSVSTLTIQRTQQEDSAVYLCASSLNLGIYEQYFGPGTRLTVT.

This clonotype was detected only a few times. The V and J genes are TRBV28 and TRBJ2-1; D is possibly TRBD1 or TRBD2 (5 bases each). Germline CDR1 MDHEN, CDR2 SYDVKM. The CDR3 is made up of 15 amino acids. V was shortened by 9 bases and J by 1 base, with 16 bases between the two germline ends. CDR3 in DNA: TGTGCCAGTAACGCCGGGACGGAGTCCTACAATGAGCAGTTCTTC. Residues: CASNAGTESYNEQFF.

The chain uses TRBV19 and TRBJ2-1; the match to TRBD1 covers 8 bases. Germline V lookup: CDR1 LNHDA, CDR2 SQIVND (reference sequence). The ends lost 7 bases at V and 12 bases at J; junction bases unmatched: 8. This CDR3 comprises 12 residues. The CDR3 sequence is CASTSGGSGQFF. The CDR3 nucleotides read TGTGCCAGTACTTCAGGGGGCAGCGGGCAGTTCTTC. The full variable domain, rest sourced from reference TRBV19 and TRBJ2-1, is DGGITQSPKYLFRKEGQNVTLSCEQNLNHDAMYWYRQDPGQGLRLIYYSQIVNDFQKGDIAEGYSVSREKKESFPLTVTSAQKNPTAFYLCASTSGGSGQFFGPGTRLTVL.

This chain links TRBV12-3 or TRBV12-4 with TRBJ2-3, with 7 bases matching TRBD2. With V trimmed by 2 bases and J by 4 bases, 15 bases remained unmatched. This CDR3 has 18 amino acids. The CDR3 here is CASSLLGSGGSWADTQYF. Here the CDR3 DNA reads TGTGCCAGCAGTTTATTAGGCTCGGGCGGGAGTTGGGCAGATACGCAGTATTTT.

In its sample, this clonotype was seen a few times. The genes are TRBV12-3 or TRBV12-4 and TRBJ1-2; 7 nucleotides line up with TRBD1. Trimming removed 5 bases from V and 4 bases from J; junction bases left unmatched: 7. The CDR3 covers 14 residues. CDR3 sequence (DNA): TGTGCCAGCAGTCTCACAGGGGCAGCCTATGGCTACACCTTC. It translates to CASSLTGAAYGYTF.

This clonotype was seen ten or more times. V usage is TRBV24-1 and J usage is TRBJ2-5; 9 bases agree with TRBD2. The CDR3 spans 13 residues. Trimming at V came to 7 bases and at J to 4 bases, leaving 3 bases not matched to a gene. The V gene's germline CDR1 is KGHDR and CDR2 SFDVKD. The CDR3 reads CATSLSGGETQYF. The CDR3 DNA reads as TGTGCCACCAGCCTTAGCGGGGGAGAGACCCAGTACTTC.

Only a few counts were recorded for this clonotype. J is TRBJ2-1 and V is TRBV11-3, with 8 bases aligning to TRBD2. The CDR3 extends over 15 amino acids. V shed 5 bases and J 4 bases; nucleotides not matched to a gene: 7. The germline V gene encodes CDR1 SGHNT and CDR2 YENEEA. The CDR3 nucleotides read TGTGCCAGCAGCAGTGTAGCGGGACAATACAATGAGCAGTTCTTC. It is translated as CASSSVAGQYNEQFF.

The J gene is TRBJ2-3, the V gene TRBV20-1; 7 bases map to TRBD1. CDR3 length equals 16 residues. CDR1 is DFQATT and CDR2 is SNEGSKA in the germline V gene (reference sequence). V lost 2 bases and J lost 1; bases outside the gene matches: 9. CDR3 sequence reads: CSARPSTGWGTDTQYF. Written as DNA, the CDR3 is TGCAGTGCTAGACCATCGACAGGGTGGGGCACAGATACGCAGTATTTT.

The table lists this clonotype with many counts. This chain connects TRBV7-2 to TRBJ2-7; the match to TRBD2 covers 7 bases. Germline V gives CDR1 SGHTA, CDR2 FQGNSA. V lost 0 bases, J lost 3 bases, and 5 bases stayed unmatched. The CDR3 length is 15 residues. The CDR3 protein is CASSLAGGSHYEQYF. CDR3 in DNA: TGTGCCAGCAGCTTAGCGGGAGGGAGCCACTACGAGCAGTACTTC.

This clonotype appeared once. V and J are TRBV6-5 and TRBJ1-1; TRBD1 matches 9 bases. This CDR3 is 16 amino acids long. Germline trimming cut 6 bases from V and 8 bases from J; bases unmatched to any gene: 16. Germline CDR1 and CDR2: MNHEY and SVGAGI. The DNA of the CDR3 is TGTGCCAGCAGCGACTTACGGCGTATAACAGGGGGCGAAGCTTTCTTT. Translated: CASSDLRRITGGEAFF.

With regard to this clonotype: A much more abundant neighbour one base away suggests this may be a read error. The chain links TRBV7-6 to TRBJ2-7; 11 positions agree with TRBD2. Unmatched junction bases numbered 10, after V lost 8 bases and J lost 7 bases. This CDR3 is 14 amino acids long. Germline CDR1 reads SGHVS; CDR2 reads FNYEAQ. CDR3 in DNA: TGTGCCAGCGGCCCCGTTAGCGGGAGGGGGGAGCAGTACTTC. Translated: CASGPVSGRGEQYF.

This sequence joins TRBV10-3 and TRBJ2-3, with 7 bases lining up with TRBD2. V shed 8 bases and J 2 bases; nucleotides not matched to a gene: 10. CDR1 and CDR2 (germline): ENHRY, SYGVKD. The length of the CDR3 is 15 residues. The chain's CDR3 is CAIGGGLYPTDTQYF. CDR3 DNA: TGTGCCATCGGGGGGGGACTTTACCCCACAGATACGCAGTATTTT.

The chain links TRBV19 to TRBJ2-3; possibly TRBD2 for D (5 bases). CDR3 size: 16 residues. CDR1 and CDR2 (germline): LNHDA, SQIVND (reference sequence). The germline V and J ends were trimmed by 3 bases and 1 base, with 14 bases remaining between them. The CDR3, as DNA: TGTGCCAGTAGTATTTCCCGTGAAGCGGGCACAGATACGCAGTATTTT. Translated: CASSISREAGTDTQYF.

The chain has TRBV7-2 and TRBJ2-3; 11 bases align to TRBD1. The CDR3 runs to 15 residues. CDR1 and CDR2 from the germline V gene are SGHTA and FQGNSA. J was trimmed by 1 base and V by 11 bases; bases with no gene match: 8. The CDR3 sequence is CAGAGQGVGTDTQYF. The CDR3 DNA is TGTGCCGGGGCGGGACAGGGGGTTGGCACAGATACGCAGTATTTT. Supplemented by reference TRBV7-2 and TRBJ2-3, the full variable domain reads GAGVSQSPSNKVTEKGKDVELRCDPISGHTALYWYRQSLGQGLEFLIYFQGNSAPDKSGLPSDRFSAERTGGSVSTLTIQRTQQEDSAVYLCAGAGQGVGTDTQYFGPGTRLTVL.

The V and J genes are TRBV14 and TRBJ2-3, with 10 bases that match TRBD2. Looked up from germline, CDR1 is SGHDN and CDR2 is FVKESK. V gave up 0 bases and J gave up 6 bases; unmatched junction bases: 12. The CDR3 spans 18 residues. CDR3 amino acids: CASSQEWIAGGVGDTQYF. CDR3 DNA sequence: TGTGCCAGCAGCCAAGAATGGATAGCGGGAGGTGTTGGGGATACGCAGTATTTT.

This clonotype came up a few times. This sequence joins TRBV7-8 and TRBJ2-3; the D gene is possibly TRBD2 (6 bases). V was cut by 5 bases and J by 5 bases, with 11 bases left in between. Germline CDR1 is SGHVS and CDR2 is FQNEAQ. CDR3 length: 13 amino acids. The CDR3 spells CASSRGTLDTQYF. In DNA, the CDR3 is TGTGCCAGCAGCCGTGGGACTTTAGATACGCAGTATTTT.

This clonotype was detected only a few times. V is TRBV27 and J is TRBJ2-7, with 9 positions matching TRBD2. Germline V lookup: CDR1 MNHEY, CDR2 SMNVEV (reference sequence). V dropped 6 bases and J dropped 3; count of bases not matched to a gene: 9. The CDR3 consists of 15 residues. The DNA of the CDR3 is TGTGCCAGCAGCTTGTTTAGCGGGAGCGGCTACGAGCAGTACTTC. Translation gives CASSLFSGSGYEQYF.